These 15 T cell receptor beta chains originate from one sample sequenced in a study of blood T cell repertoires in COVID-19 (dated by TCRdb to the early 2020s). Library construction relied on the immunoSEQ multiplex PCR assay. Held by TCRdb, this immuneACCESS table contains in-frame sequences only and omits some clones. Under half of the omission traces to an unresolved V gene where checked; the cause of the rest is unknown. The sample profile shows over 110,000 clones; over 80% of them were found once. The biggest ten clones account for 1.5% to 2% of the sample. The sequencing sample was made of peripheral blood. The receptors stem from a woman aged 50 to 65 with acute or convalescent COVID-19.

In this sample, this clone turned up once. The genes are TRBV5-1 and TRBJ2-1; 9 bases agree with TRBD2. Germline trimming cut 3 bases from V and 6 bases from J; bases unmatched to any gene: 19. Germline CDR1 reads SGHRS; CDR2 reads YFSETQ. The CDR3 is 19 residues long. The CDR3 region is CASSSGTGRGTSPFNEQFF. As DNA, the CDR3 is TGCGCCAGCAGCTCAGGAACAGGGCGCGGGACTAGCCCTTTCAATGAGCAGTTCTTC.

V is TRBV15 and J is TRBJ1-2; D remains unclear. The V and J ends lost 0 bases and 3 bases respectively, with 11 bases between them. Germline V gene data show CDR1 as LNHNV and CDR2 as YYDKDF (reference sequence). The CDR3 loop spans 15 amino acids. CDR3 residues: CATSRDIDTDYGYTF. CDR3 coding DNA: TGTGCCACCAGCAGAGATATAGACACGGACTATGGCTACACCTTC.

The genes are TRBV9 and TRBJ1-2; 8 nucleotides match TRBD1. Germline assignment: CDR1 SGDLS and CDR2 YYNGEE. The CDR3 runs to 14 residues. Unmatched junction bases numbered 5, after V lost 4 bases and J lost 3 bases. The CDR3 loop is CASSPSTGDYGYTF. CDR3 nucleotides: TGTGCCAGCAGCCCTTCGACAGGGGACTATGGCTACACCTTC.

The rearrangement joins TRBV4-2 to TRBJ2-3, with 8 bases aligning to TRBD1. The trim removed 1 base at V and 1 base at J, leaving 7 bases unmatched. Germline assignment: CDR1 LGHNA and CDR2 YNFKEQ. The CDR3 has 17 residues. The DNA for the CDR3 is TGTGCCAGCAGCCAAGCCACCCAGGGGGCTCGCACAGATACGCAGTATTTT. Amino acids: CASSQATQGARTDTQYF.

The chain joins TRBV12-5 to TRBJ2-3, with D possibly matching TRBD2 (7 bases). V dropped 7 bases and J dropped 5 bases, with 19 bases sitting between them. In germline, CDR1 is LGHNT, CDR2 FRNRAP. This CDR3 is 15 amino acids long. The CDR3 loop reads CASAPWGLAEDTQYF. The CDR3 DNA is TGTGCTAGTGCCCCTTGGGGGCTAGCGGAAGATACGCAGTATTTT.

Of note for this clone: This specimen includes other DNA sequences encoding the same CDR3. The chain recombines TRBV9 with TRBJ1-6; D gene unclear. CDR1 is SGDLS, CDR2 YYNGEE, per germline. The ends were cut back, 0 bases at V and 0 bases at J, with 10 bases in the middle. The CDR3 has 17 amino acids. CDR3 nucleotide sequence: TGTGCCAGCAGCGTAGAGTACAGAAGCTCCTATAATTCACCCCTCCACTTT. Protein: CASSVEYRSSYNSPLHF.

The J gene is TRBJ2-1, the V gene TRBV25-1; TRBD1 is a possible D gene (6 bases). This CDR3 spans 13 amino acids. Germline V CDR1 and CDR2: MGHDK, SYGVNS. Trimming removed 2 bases at V and 4 bases at J, with 6 bases between. The CDR3 sequence is CASSEGTYNEQFF. DNA of the CDR3: TGTGCCAGCAGTGAAGGGACATACAATGAGCAGTTCTTC. Filled out from reference TRBV25-1 and TRBJ2-1, the complete variable domain reads EADIYQTPRYLVIGTGKKITLECSQTMGHDKMYWYQQDPGMELHLIHYSYGVNSTEKGDLSSESTVSRIRTEHFPLTLESARPSHTSQYLCASSEGTYNEQFFGPGTRLTVL.

The CDR3 reads CASDSELGDTQYF. CDR3 bases: TGTGCCAGCGACTCCGAACTTGGAGATACGCAGTATTTT. This chain connects TRBV11-2 to TRBJ2-3, with D unclear. Germline CDR1 is SGHAT and CDR2 is FQNNGV. The CDR3 sequence is 13 residues long. V lost 8 bases to trimming and J lost 5 bases, with 14 bases between them.

The chain joins TRBV9 to TRBJ1-2; D not resolved. CDR3 length equals 11 residues. CDR1 is SGDLS, CDR2 YYNGEE, per germline. V was clipped by 4 bases and J by 3 bases, with 4 bases between them. CDR3 sequence reads: CASSRDYGYTF. CDR3 DNA: TGTGCCAGCAGCCGGGACTATGGCTACACCTTC.

The gene calls are TRBV3-1 (or the pseudogene TRBV3-2) and TRBJ1-2, with no clear D. Trimming took 2 bases from V and 5 from J, leaving 21 bases between them. Germline CDR1 reads LGHDT; CDR2 reads YNNKEL (reference sequence). This CDR3 region has 17 residues. DNA of the CDR3: TGTGCCAGCAGCCAAATCGGTTACACGGCCTCGGGATATGGCTACACCTTC. This sequence encodes CASSQIGYTASGYGYTF.

This rearrangement joins TRBV25-1 to TRBJ2-1; 12 nucleotides align to TRBD1. From germline, CDR1 is MGHDK and CDR2 SYGVNS. CDR3 size: 15 residues. V trimming: 7 bases; J trimming: 9 bases; junction bases outside the gene matches: 10. CDR3 sequence (DNA): TGTGCCAGCAACCCTTCGGGACAGGGGGCAAGTGAGCAGTTCTTC. Protein sequence: CASNPSGQGASEQFF.

This sequence joins TRBV5-6 and TRBJ2-1, with a weak D call TRBD2 (6 bases). The CDR3 sequence is 15 residues long. The V gene's germline CDR1 is SGHDT and CDR2 YYEEEE. The V and J ends lost 4 bases and 5 bases respectively, with 16 bases between them. CDR3 nucleotide sequence: TGTGCCAGCAGCCTTGGGGCAGGGAGGAACAATGAGCAGTTCTTC. This gives the protein CASSLGAGRNNEQFF. The whole variable domain, remainder taken from reference TRBV5-6 and TRBJ2-1, is DAGVTQSPTHLIKTRGQQVTLRCSPKSGHDTVSWYQQALGQGPQFIFQYYEEEERQRGNFPDRFSGHQFPNYSSELNVNALLLGDSALYLCASSLGAGRNNEQFFGPGTRLTVL.

The chain is built from TRBV11-2 and TRBJ1-1; D is possibly TRBD1 (6 bases). Germline assignment: CDR1 SGHAT and CDR2 FQNNGV. Trimming cost V 6 bases and J 6 bases, with 11 bases left between them. This CDR3 comprises 12 residues. The CDR3 DNA follows: TGTGCCAGCAGAGAGGACAGCCCTGAAGCTTTCTTT. It specifies CASREDSPEAFF.

In this sample, this clone turned up once. This chain links TRBV7-2 with TRBJ2-3; 10 nucleotides match TRBD1. After removal of 6 bases from V and 6 bases from J, the junction contained 3 bases not matched to a gene. The germline V gene has CDR1 SGHTA and CDR2 FQGNSA. The CDR3 has 13 amino acids. The CDR3 spells CASRGQGLDTQYF. CDR3 nucleotides: TGTGCCAGCAGGGGACAGGGGCTCGATACGCAGTATTTT.

The genes are TRBV18 and TRBJ2-5; 7 bases map to TRBD1. This CDR3 is built from 15 residues. Germline loops: CDR1 KGHSH, CDR2 LQKENI. Losses at the gene ends were 6 bases for V and 4 bases for J; bases not matched to a gene: 11. The CDR3 region is CASSPETGWGETQYF. The CDR3 DNA reads TGTGCCAGCTCCCCTGAGACAGGGTGGGGAGAGACCCAGTACTTC.